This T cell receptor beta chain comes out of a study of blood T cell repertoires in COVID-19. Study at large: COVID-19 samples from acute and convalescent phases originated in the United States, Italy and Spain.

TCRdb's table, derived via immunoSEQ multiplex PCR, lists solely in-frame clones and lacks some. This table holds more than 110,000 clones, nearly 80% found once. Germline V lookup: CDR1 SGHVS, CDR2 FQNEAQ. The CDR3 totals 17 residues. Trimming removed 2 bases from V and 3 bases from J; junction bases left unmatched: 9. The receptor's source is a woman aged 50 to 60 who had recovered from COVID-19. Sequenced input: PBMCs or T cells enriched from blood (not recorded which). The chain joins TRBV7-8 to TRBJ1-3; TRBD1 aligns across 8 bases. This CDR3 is CASSLSWGTGFGNTIYF. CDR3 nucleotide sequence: TGTGCCAGCAGCTTATCTTGGGGGACAGGCTTTGGAAACACCATATATTTT.